Detailed here is one T cell receptor beta chain. Its antigen is still unknown. The sorted-subset replicate PCRs were given around 200 ng DNA, which is 30,000 to 35,000 T cell genomes. TCRdb's table, derived via immunoSEQ multiplex PCR, lists solely in-frame clones and lacks some. Here the sample spans around 1,900,000 clones, roughly 95% being singletons. The naive CD8 fraction comprised CD45RO-negative cells positively selected for CCR7 and excluded terminally differentiated effector memory CD45RA+ cells. The data were obtained in a study of shared clonotypes between healthy human individuals. General study points: Memory subsets generally showed lower estimated richness than naive subsets.

The specimen sequenced was naive CD8+ T cells from PBMCs. This receptor was taken from a young man in good health. Some clones in this sample may be carry-over from other donors' samples.

CDR3: CASSLVGGAETQYF. The CDR3 bases are TGTGCCAGCAGCTTGGTCGGGGGGGCGGAGACCCAGTACTTC. The chain uses TRBV5-6 and TRBJ2-5, with TRBD2 matching 8 bases. Germline loops: CDR1 SGHDT, CDR2 YYEEEE. V was pared by 0 bases and J by 5 bases, with 3 bases of the junction left unmatched. The CDR3 is 14 amino acids.